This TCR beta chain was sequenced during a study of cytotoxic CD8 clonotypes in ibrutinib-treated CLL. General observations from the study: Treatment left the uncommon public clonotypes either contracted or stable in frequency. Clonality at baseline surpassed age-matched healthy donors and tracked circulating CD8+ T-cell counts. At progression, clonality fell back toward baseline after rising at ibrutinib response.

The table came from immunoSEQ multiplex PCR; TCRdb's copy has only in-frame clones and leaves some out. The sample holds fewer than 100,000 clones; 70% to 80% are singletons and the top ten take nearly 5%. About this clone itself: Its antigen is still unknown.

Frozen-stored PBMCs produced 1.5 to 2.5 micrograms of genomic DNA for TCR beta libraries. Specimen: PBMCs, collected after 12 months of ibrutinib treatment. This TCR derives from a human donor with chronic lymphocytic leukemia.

The CDR3 DNA sequence: TGTGCCAGCAGTTCTCGTACCACAGATACGCAGTATTTT. Residues: CASSSRTTDTQYF. This sequence joins TRBV6-5 and TRBJ2-3; D is uncertain. This CDR3 spans 13 amino acids. V was clipped by 4 bases and J by 2 bases, with 7 bases between them. CDR1 is MNHEY and CDR2 is SVGAGI in the germline V gene.